The 18 T cell receptor beta chains below come from one sample, sequenced in a study of T cell responses to AZD1222 COVID-19 vaccine. This table comes from immunoSEQ multiplex PCR, and its TCRdb copy is limited to in-frame clones, with some not included. In the table there are roughly 49,000 clones, about 74% of which are singletons. The sequences come from peripheral blood, collected on day 0 of AZD1222 vaccination. These receptor sequences come from an adult in good health.

The chain combines TRBV7-2 with TRBJ2-5, with a tentative D call TRBD2 (5 bases). The CDR3 extends over 14 amino acids. From germline, CDR1 is SGHTA and CDR2 FQGNSA. Trimming cost V 4 bases and J 5 bases, with 14 bases left between them. This chain's CDR3 is CASSSQRAVETQYF. DNA for the CDR3: TGTGCCAGCAGCTCTCAAAGAGCGGTGGAGACCCAGTACTTC. The variable domain in full, completed from reference TRBV7-2 and TRBJ2-5, reads GAGVSQSPSNKVTEKGKDVELRCDPISGHTALYWYRQSLGQGLEFLIYFQGNSAPDKSGLPSDRFSAERTGGSVSTLTIQRTQQEDSAVYLCASSSQRAVETQYFGPGTRLLVL.

Points on this clone: At one of its ends the junction is not consistent with the germline gene, which may arise from a read error. The chain links TRBV7-7 to TRBJ2-1; 14 bases are shared with TRBD2. The length of the CDR3 is 15 residues. The V gene's germline CDR1 is SSHAT and CDR2 FNYEAQ (reference sequence). The chain's CDR3 is CASSPGLAGDNEQFF. DNA for the CDR3: TGTGCTAGCAGCCCGGGACTAGCGGGGGACAATGAGCAGTTCTTC.

V is TRBV19 and J is TRBJ1-1; a weak D match, TRBD1 (5 bases). The CDR3 covers 14 residues. CDR1 and CDR2 (germline): LNHDA, SQIVND (reference sequence). V gave up 2 bases and J gave up 1 base, with 8 bases separating them. This CDR3 reads CASSIWGGNTEAFF. The CDR3 DNA follows: TGTGCCAGTAGTATATGGGGCGGGAACACTGAAGCTTTCTTT.

This clone was seen only a few times. This chain uses TRBV18 with TRBJ1-3, with 7 bases that match TRBD1. V trimming: 6 bases; J trimming: 3 bases; junction bases outside the gene matches: 5. The germline CDR1 and CDR2 sequences are KGHSH and LQKENI. The CDR3 totals 14 residues. CDR3 sequence: CASSPDRVGNTIYF. In nucleotides, the CDR3 is TGTGCCAGCTCTCCCGACAGGGTTGGAAACACCATATATTTT.

The chain uses TRBV9 and TRBJ2-7, with TRBD1 matching 7 bases. V lost 0 bases, J lost 3 bases, and 3 bases stayed unmatched. Germline values: CDR1 SGDLS, CDR2 YYNGEE. The CDR3 is made up of 14 amino acids. Written as DNA, the CDR3 is TGTGCCAGCAGCGTAGCCGGGACAGACTACGAGCAGTACTTC. Its translation: CASSVAGTDYEQYF.

The chain has TRBV2 and TRBJ2-4; D not resolved. This CDR3 has 16 amino acids. Per germline, CDR1 SNHLY and CDR2 FYNNEI. V was cut by 3 bases and J by 5 bases, with 17 bases left in between. The CDR3, as DNA: TGTGCCAGCAGTGAGGTGGGGATAAGCGTCGAAAACATTCAGTACTTC. Translating gives CASSEVGISVENIQYF.

V gene TRBV28 combines with J gene TRBJ2-7; TRBD2 matches 14 bases. J gave up 0 bases and V 6 bases, and 13 bases lay outside the gene matches. This CDR3 region has 19 residues. Looked up from germline, CDR1 is MDHEN and CDR2 is SYDVKM. The CDR3 sequence is CASSSRTWTSGRTSYEQYF. CDR3 in DNA: TGTGCCAGCAGCTCTAGAACCTGGACTAGCGGGAGGACCTCCTACGAGCAGTACTTC.

V gene TRBV5-4 combines with J gene TRBJ1-4, with D tentatively TRBD1 (5 bases). The germline V gene encodes CDR1 SGHNT and CDR2 YYREEE (reference sequence). CDR3 length equals 15 residues. Trimming stripped 0 bases from V and 3 bases from J, with 9 bases between. This chain's CDR3 is CASSLGGNANEKLFF. In DNA, the CDR3 is TGTGCCAGCAGCTTGGGGGGGAATGCTAATGAAAAACTGTTTTTT.

J is TRBJ1-3 and V is TRBV30; 9 bases agree with TRBD1. CDR3 size: 16 residues. Germline V gene data show CDR1 as GTSNPN and CDR2 as SVGIG (reference sequence). Trimming cost V 0 bases and J 0 bases; bases outside gene matches: 3. The CDR3: CAWSVQGANSGNTIYF. The CDR3 DNA reads TGTGCCTGGAGTGTACAGGGGGCAAACTCTGGAAACACCATATATTTT.

V usage is TRBV27 and J usage is TRBJ2-1; D is possibly TRBD2 (5 bases). The germline V gene has CDR1 MNHEY and CDR2 SMNVEV (reference sequence). The CDR3 runs to 14 residues. V was pared by 1 base and J by 4 bases, with 8 bases between. The CDR3 sequence is CASSLFGEYNEQFF. DNA for the CDR3: TGTGCCAGCAGTTTATTCGGGGAATACAATGAGCAGTTCTTC.

Only one count was recorded for this clone. The chain carries TRBV6-2 or TRBV6-3 and TRBJ2-7, with D perhaps TRBD2 (5 bases). Trimming cost V 4 bases and J 3 bases, with 19 bases left between them. The germline V gene encodes CDR1 MNHEY and CDR2 SVGEGT. CDR3 length: 16 amino acids. CDR3 nucleotides: TGTGCCAGCAGTTTTCCCCGAGGGAAGCACGACTACGAGCAGTACTTC. Translating it yields CASSFPRGKHDYEQYF.

The J gene is TRBJ2-2, the V gene TRBV28; D ambiguous. The CDR3 has 14 amino acids. V lost 6 bases to trimming and J lost 0 bases, with 8 bases between them. Germline CDR1 and CDR2: MDHEN and SYDVKM. CDR3 DNA: TGTGCCAGCAGGAGCCCCCCGAACACCGGGGAGCTGTTTTTT. It encodes CASRSPPNTGELFF.

As for this clone: Other DNA sequences of this sample code for an identical CDR3. This chain joins TRBV10-1 and TRBJ2-7; 8 nucleotides line up with TRBD2. Germline lookup yields CDR1 WNHNN and CDR2 SYGVQD (reference sequence). V shed 0 bases, J shed 1 base, and the junction held 2 bases outside the gene matches. CDR3 length: 15 residues. CDR3 sequence: CASSESTSGSYEQYF. The CDR3 nucleotides are TGCGCCAGCAGTGAGTCCACTAGCGGATCCTACGAGCAGTACTTC.

This rearrangement joins TRBV5-1 to TRBJ2-2; the D gene could be TRBD1 or TRBD2 (5 bases each). The V and J ends lost 2 bases and 6 bases respectively, with 11 bases between them. Germline CDR1 is SGHRS and CDR2 is YFSETQ. The CDR3 has 14 amino acids. CDR3 nucleotides: TGCGCCAGCAGCTTCCGGGACCGCGCCGGGGAGCTGTTTTTT. This encodes CASSFRDRAGELFF.

DNA for the CDR3: TGTGCCAGTAGTCGGCGTATAGATACGACTTCTGTTGATGAGCAGTTCTTC. Amino acid sequence: CASSRRIDTTSVDEQFF. The chain uses TRBV19 and TRBJ2-1, with D unclear. Deletions cut 5 bases from V and 8 bases from J, with 25 bases between. Germline CDR1 reads LNHDA; CDR2 reads SQIVND (reference sequence). There are 17 residues in the CDR3.

This clone was seen just once. The chain employs TRBV30 and TRBJ2-1; the D gene is possibly TRBD2 (6 bases). This CDR3 has 12 amino acids. Trimming stripped 0 bases from V and 8 bases from J, with 8 bases between. In germline, CDR1 is GTSNPN, CDR2 SVGIG (reference sequence). The DNA of the CDR3 is TGTGCCTGGAGTGTACCGGGGGATGAGCAGTTCTTC. Residues: CAWSVPGDEQFF.

The chain recombines TRBV27 with TRBJ2-1, with 15 bases matching TRBD2. The CDR3 runs 15 residues. Germline V CDR1 and CDR2: MNHEY, SMNVEV (reference sequence). V shed 6 bases and J 5 bases; nucleotides not matched to a gene: 2. The CDR3: CASRGLAGGDNEQFF. As DNA, the CDR3 is TGTGCCAGCAGAGGACTAGCGGGGGGGGACAATGAGCAGTTCTTC.

The V call is TRBV18, the J call TRBJ2-3; D is unresolved. CDR1 is KGHSH, CDR2 LQKENI, per germline. Deletions cut 3 bases from V and 1 base from J, with 2 bases between. This CDR3 has 12 residues. CDR3 loop: CASSPGTDTQYF. CDR3 coding DNA: TGTGCCAGCTCACCTGGCACAGATACGCAGTATTTT.